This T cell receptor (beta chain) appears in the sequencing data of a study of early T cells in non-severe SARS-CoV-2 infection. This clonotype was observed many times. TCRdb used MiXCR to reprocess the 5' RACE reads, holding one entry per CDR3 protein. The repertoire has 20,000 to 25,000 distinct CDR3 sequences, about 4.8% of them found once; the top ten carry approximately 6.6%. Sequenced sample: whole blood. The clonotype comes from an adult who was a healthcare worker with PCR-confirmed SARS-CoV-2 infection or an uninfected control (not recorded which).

CDR3 protein: CASSPDRQPQHF. CDR3 coding DNA: TGTGCCAGCAGCCCCGACAGGCAGCCCCAGCATTTT. The chain combines TRBV7-9 with TRBJ1-5; D possibly corresponds to TRBD1 (6 bases). CDR1 and CDR2 (germline): SEHNR, FQNEAQ (reference sequence). V lost 5 bases to trimming and J lost 7 bases, with 9 bases between them. The CDR3 is 12 residues long.